These T cell receptor beta chains were read from a single sample in a study of cytomegalovirus exposure and HLA in healthy donors. Clones were sequenced by immunoSEQ multiplex PCR, and TCRdb holds only the in-frame ones, with some missing. Here the sample spans around 80,000 clones, over 65% being singletons. The specimen was PBMCs. These receptor sequences come from a man aged 40-55 years in good health and CMV-seropositive. Both conserved end residues are part of each CDR3. Fields, in order: D gene, J gene, V gene, clone size, CDR3 DNA, CDR3 protein. D genes are given only for firm matches. For some rows the clone size is stated as once, few or many, or as a class when expanded; others skip it.

d_call: -
j_call: TRBJ2-5
v_call: TRBV7-2
clone_size: -
cdr3_nt: TGTGCCAGCAGAGGGTCAGAGGGCAGGGGAGAGACCCAGTACTTC
cdr3_aa: CASRGSEGRGETQYF

d_call: -
j_call: TRBJ1-2
v_call: TRBV29-1
clone_size: few
cdr3_nt: TGCAGCGTTGCCGGGGACACTAACTATGGCTACACCTTC
cdr3_aa: CSVAGDTNYGYTF

d_call: TRBD1
j_call: TRBJ2-7
v_call: TRBV18
clone_size: few
cdr3_nt: TGTGCCAGCTCACCACGCCGGGACAGCGAGCAGTACTTC
cdr3_aa: CASSPRRDSEQYF

d_call: TRBD2
j_call: TRBJ2-1
v_call: TRBV30
clone_size: -
cdr3_nt: TGTGCCTGGACCCCCGGGGGGACGGACCTAATAGGTGAGCAGTTCTTC
cdr3_aa: CAWTPGGTDLIGEQFF

d_call: TRBD2
j_call: TRBJ2-2
v_call: TRBV28
clone_size: few
cdr3_nt: TGTGCCAGCAGTACGCCGGGACTAGGGGCGGAGAACACCGGGGAGCTGTTTTTT
cdr3_aa: CASSTPGLGAENTGELFF

d_call: -
j_call: TRBJ1-2
v_call: TRBV27
clone_size: -
cdr3_nt: TGTGCCAGCAGTTTGGCGGGGGCAAAGGGCTACACCTTC
cdr3_aa: CASSLAGAKGYTF

d_call: TRBD2
j_call: TRBJ2-1
v_call: TRBV5-1
clone_size: -
cdr3_nt: TGCGCCAGCAGCCCCGGGACTAGCCGATATGAGCAGTTCTTC
cdr3_aa: CASSPGTSRYEQFF

d_call: TRBD1
j_call: TRBJ2-3
v_call: TRBV5-1
clone_size: -
cdr3_nt: TGCGCCAGCAGCTTGGCCGGGGACAGGGGCCAAAATACGCAGTATTTT
cdr3_aa: CASSLAGDRGQNTQYF

d_call: -
j_call: TRBJ1-3
v_call: TRBV5-4
clone_size: -
cdr3_nt: TGTGCCAGCAGCTTGGGAACTGGCGGGTTTGATGGAAACACCATATATTTT
cdr3_aa: CASSLGTGGFDGNTIYF

d_call: TRBD2
j_call: TRBJ2-2
v_call: TRBV7-2
clone_size: -
cdr3_nt: TGTGCCAGCAGGCCCTTCGGACTAGCGGGGGGGCAGGGCACCGGGGAGCTGTTTTTT
cdr3_aa: CASRPFGLAGGQGTGELFF

d_call: TRBD2
j_call: TRBJ2-5
v_call: TRBV5-4
clone_size: -
cdr3_nt: TGTGCCAGCAGCTTGGCCGGGGGGTCGGGCCGCGGGACCCAGTACTTC
cdr3_aa: CASSLAGGSGRGTQYF

d_call: TRBD2
j_call: TRBJ2-2
v_call: TRBV27
clone_size: few
cdr3_nt: TGTGCCAGCAGGGCCGGTTTAGCGGGACGAAACACCGGGGAGCTGTTTTTT
cdr3_aa: CASRAGLAGRNTGELFF

d_call: TRBD1
j_call: TRBJ2-1
v_call: TRBV6-5
clone_size: -
cdr3_nt: TGTGCCAGCAGTTTAGGGACAGGGCACAATGAGCAGTTCTTC
cdr3_aa: CASSLGTGHNEQFF

d_call: -
j_call: TRBJ2-1
v_call: TRBV30
clone_size: -
cdr3_nt: TGTGCCTGGGAGCTGCGGGGAGCCTACAATGAGCAGTTCTTC
cdr3_aa: CAWELRGAYNEQFF

d_call: -
j_call: TRBJ2-7
v_call: TRBV4-1
clone_size: -
cdr3_nt: TGCGCCAGCAGCCAAGAGGATCGGGATAGATGCGAGCAGTACTTC
cdr3_aa: CASSQEDRDRCEQYF

d_call: -
j_call: TRBJ1-4
v_call: TRBV5-4
clone_size: -
cdr3_nt: TGTGCCAGCAGCTTGGTCCCGGGTGGAGATGAAAAACTGTTTTTT
cdr3_aa: CASSLVPGGDEKLFF

d_call: -
j_call: TRBJ1-1
v_call: TRBV6-5
clone_size: once
cdr3_nt: TGTGCCAGCAGGGTAGACAGGCTCATAACTGAAGCTTTCTTT
cdr3_aa: CASRVDRLITEAFF

d_call: TRBD1
j_call: TRBJ2-1
v_call: TRBV7-6
clone_size: -
cdr3_nt: TGTGCCAGCGCTAAGGGACAGAAAAAGTTCTTC
cdr3_aa: CASAKGQKKFF

d_call: -
j_call: TRBJ2-1
v_call: TRBV6-5
clone_size: -
cdr3_nt: TGTGCCAGCAGTTACTCGTCCAATTACAATGAGCAGTTCTTC
cdr3_aa: CASSYSSNYNEQFF

d_call: -
j_call: TRBJ2-2
v_call: TRBV5-1
clone_size: -
cdr3_nt: TGCGCCAGCAGCTTGGGGCAGGGCACCGGGGAGCTGTTTTTT
cdr3_aa: CASSLGQGTGELFF

d_call: -
j_call: TRBJ2-1
v_call: TRBV7-9
clone_size: -
cdr3_nt: TGTGCCAGCACCCCGACAGATTACAATGAGCAGTTCTTC
cdr3_aa: CASTPTDYNEQFF

d_call: -
j_call: TRBJ1-5
v_call: TRBV2
clone_size: few
cdr3_nt: TGTGCCAGCAGTCCACCGGTAGATTCGAGCAATCAGCCCCAGCATTTT
cdr3_aa: CASSPPVDSSNQPQHF

d_call: -
j_call: TRBJ2-5
v_call: TRBV10-1
clone_size: few
cdr3_nt: TGCGCCAGCAGTGAACAGGGCGAGACCCAGTACTTC
cdr3_aa: CASSEQGETQYF

d_call: -
j_call: TRBJ1-2
v_call: TRBV6-5
clone_size: -
cdr3_nt: TGTGCCAGCAGTTTACGGCGGACGGGGGGGAACTATGGCTACACCTTC
cdr3_aa: CASSLRRTGGNYGYTF

d_call: -
j_call: TRBJ1-1
v_call: TRBV2
clone_size: -
cdr3_nt: TGTGCCAGCAGGGGCGAGGGGAACACTGAAGCTTTCTTT
cdr3_aa: CASRGEGNTEAFF

d_call: TRBD2
j_call: TRBJ2-5
v_call: TRBV5-1
clone_size: -
cdr3_nt: TGCGCCAGCAGCTTGGTGCGCGGGGGGGATCAAGAGACCCAGTACTTC
cdr3_aa: CASSLVRGGDQETQYF

d_call: -
j_call: TRBJ1-2
v_call: TRBV4-2
clone_size: -
cdr3_nt: TGTGCCAGCAGCCAAGAGGGTGATACGGGGAGGGGGTATGGCTACACCTTC
cdr3_aa: CASSQEGDTGRGYGYTF

d_call: TRBD1
j_call: TRBJ1-2
v_call: TRBV25-1
clone_size: -
cdr3_nt: TGTGCCAGCAGCTCCGGGACAGGGCGTATCACCTTC
cdr3_aa: CASSSGTGRITF

d_call: TRBD2
j_call: TRBJ2-3
v_call: TRBV4-3
clone_size: -
cdr3_nt: TGCGCCAGCAGCCAAGAAGGCGGCGGGGGGGCTGGAGATACGCAGTATTTT
cdr3_aa: CASSQEGGGGAGDTQYF

d_call: TRBD1
j_call: TRBJ2-5
v_call: TRBV5-1
clone_size: once
cdr3_nt: TGCGCCAGCAGCCCTCATACTAGACAGGGGGCGGTAGAGACCCAGTACTTC
cdr3_aa: CASSPHTRQGAVETQYF

d_call: TRBD1
j_call: TRBJ1-2
v_call: TRBV25-1
clone_size: -
cdr3_nt: TGTGCCAGCAGTGAAGGACAGGGAACGAGGGGCTACACCTTC
cdr3_aa: CASSEGQGTRGYTF

d_call: TRBD2
j_call: TRBJ2-3
v_call: TRBV4-1
clone_size: -
cdr3_nt: TGCGCCAGCAGCCAGACTAGCGTCACAGATACGCAGTATTTT
cdr3_aa: CASSQTSVTDTQYF

d_call: -
j_call: TRBJ1-4
v_call: TRBV4-3
clone_size: -
cdr3_nt: TGCGCCAGCAGCCGCGGACGGGGGGCGAGTATTGAAAAACTGTTTTTT
cdr3_aa: CASSRGRGASIEKLFF

d_call: -
j_call: TRBJ2-6
v_call: TRBV5-1
clone_size: few
cdr3_nt: TGCGCCAGCAGCCTACAGAGCTCTGGGGCCAACGTCCTGACTTTC
cdr3_aa: CASSLQSSGANVLTF

d_call: TRBD1
j_call: TRBJ1-6
v_call: TRBV6-1
clone_size: -
cdr3_nt: TGTGCCAGCAGTCCCCGGACAGGGGGCTTGGCACCCCTCCACTTT
cdr3_aa: CASSPRTGGLAPLHF

d_call: -
j_call: TRBJ2-5
v_call: TRBV27
clone_size: -
cdr3_nt: TGTGCCAGCAGCATAAGTACGGGAGAGACCCAGTACTTC
cdr3_aa: CASSISTGETQYF

d_call: TRBD2
j_call: TRBJ2-1
v_call: TRBV7-9
clone_size: -
cdr3_nt: TGTGCCAGCCCGGGCAGCGGGAGTGCCGATGAGCAGTTCTTC
cdr3_aa: CASPGSGSADEQFF

d_call: -
j_call: TRBJ2-7
v_call: TRBV7-9
clone_size: few
cdr3_nt: TGTGCCAGCAGCGACGCGAGGTCAATCACCTACGAGCAGTACTTC
cdr3_aa: CASSDARSITYEQYF

d_call: TRBD1
j_call: TRBJ1-4
v_call: TRBV10-3
clone_size: once
cdr3_nt: TGTGCCAGCCAGACAGGGGATTATGAAAAACTGTTTTTT
cdr3_aa: CASQTGDYEKLFF

d_call: TRBD1
j_call: TRBJ2-1
v_call: TRBV7-2
clone_size: once
cdr3_nt: TGTGCCAGCAGCTTAGCCAGGGGGACCTACAATGAGCAGTTCTTC
cdr3_aa: CASSLARGTYNEQFF

d_call: -
j_call: TRBJ2-3
v_call: TRBV28
clone_size: -
cdr3_nt: TGTGCCAGCAGTCCTGCTAGCGCAGTCAGCACAGATACGCAGTATTTT
cdr3_aa: CASSPASAVSTDTQYF

d_call: -
j_call: TRBJ2-3
v_call: TRBV28
clone_size: -
cdr3_nt: TGTGCCAGCAGTTTGGCGGGCACAGATACGCAGTATTTT
cdr3_aa: CASSLAGTDTQYF

d_call: TRBD2
j_call: TRBJ2-1
v_call: TRBV7-2
clone_size: -
cdr3_nt: TGTGCCAGCAGCCCTACCCGGACTAGCGGGCACAATGAGCAGTTCTTC
cdr3_aa: CASSPTRTSGHNEQFF

d_call: TRBD1
j_call: TRBJ2-5
v_call: TRBV27
clone_size: -
cdr3_nt: TGTGCCAGCAGTTTAGGACAGGGGAGGGAGACCCAGTACTTC
cdr3_aa: CASSLGQGRETQYF

d_call: -
j_call: TRBJ1-2
v_call: TRBV19
clone_size: -
cdr3_nt: TGTGCCAGTAGTATTGAAGGACTTTATGGCTACACCTTC
cdr3_aa: CASSIEGLYGYTF

d_call: TRBD1
j_call: TRBJ2-7
v_call: TRBV4-2
clone_size: -
cdr3_nt: TGTGCCAGCAGCCAAGATCTGAGTCGGGCAGGGGGATCCTACGAGCAGTACTTC
cdr3_aa: CASSQDLSRAGGSYEQYF

d_call: TRBD1
j_call: TRBJ2-7
v_call: TRBV10-3
clone_size: -
cdr3_nt: TGTGCCATCAAATCAGTGGACAGGGGCTACGAGCAGTACTTC
cdr3_aa: CAIKSVDRGYEQYF

d_call: TRBD2
j_call: TRBJ2-3
v_call: TRBV9
clone_size: once
cdr3_nt: TGTGCCAGCAGCGCCGGACTAGCGGACACAGATACGCAGTATTTT
cdr3_aa: CASSAGLADTDTQYF

d_call: -
j_call: TRBJ2-7
v_call: TRBV9
clone_size: -
cdr3_nt: TGTGCCAGCAGCCCCGCCCCGACGGGGGAGCAGTACTTC
cdr3_aa: CASSPAPTGEQYF

d_call: -
j_call: TRBJ2-1
v_call: TRBV4-1
clone_size: -
cdr3_nt: TGCGCCAGCAGCCGAGTGGACTTAGTAGTCTACAATGAGCAGTTCTTC
cdr3_aa: CASSRVDLVVYNEQFF

d_call: -
j_call: TRBJ1-2
v_call: TRBV5-5
clone_size: few
cdr3_nt: TGTGCCACCTCGGACAGAAGTAACTATGGCTACACCTTC
cdr3_aa: CATSDRSNYGYTF

d_call: -
j_call: TRBJ2-3
v_call: TRBV11-2
clone_size: -
cdr3_nt: TGTGCCAGCAGCTTAGAAGGAGGAGGAGATACGCAGTATTTT
cdr3_aa: CASSLEGGGDTQYF

d_call: -
j_call: TRBJ2-3
v_call: TRBV4-1
clone_size: -
cdr3_nt: TGCGCCAGCAGCCATCCTAACGGGCGGGGCACAGATACGCAGTATTTT
cdr3_aa: CASSHPNGRGTDTQYF

d_call: -
j_call: TRBJ1-2
v_call: TRBV18
clone_size: -
cdr3_nt: TGTGCCAGCTCACCACCGAGTACGCCTAACTATGGCTACACCTTC
cdr3_aa: CASSPPSTPNYGYTF

d_call: TRBD1
j_call: TRBJ1-5
v_call: TRBV2
clone_size: -
cdr3_nt: TGTGCCAGCAGTTGGGACAGGGGGGACCAGCCCCAGCATTTT
cdr3_aa: CASSWDRGDQPQHF